These 26 T cell receptor beta chains came from one sample sequenced in a study of T cells in localized non-small cell lung cancer. Sequencing used immunoSEQ multiplex PCR; TCRdb keeps in-frame clones, though not all of them. Of a few thousand clones listed, just under 25% are singletons. The input for sequencing was lung tumor tissue, taken before any cancer treatment. These receptors were collected from a woman aged 35-75 years with stage I lung adenocarcinoma.

This chain connects TRBV6-8 to TRBJ1-2, with unresolved D. This CDR3 comprises 13 residues. Per germline, CDR1 MNHGY and CDR2 SAAAGT. Trimming stripped 4 bases from V and 0 bases from J, with 6 bases between. Written as DNA, the CDR3 is TGTGCCAGCAGTTTTGCAGCTAACTATGGCTACACCTTC. Protein sequence: CASSFAANYGYTF.

This chain links TRBV6-8 with TRBJ2-1; D gene unclear. This CDR3 is built from 13 residues. CDR1 and CDR2 (germline): MNHGY, SAAAGT. Between the trimmed V and J ends, which lost 0 bases and 9 bases, there was a span of 9 bases. CDR3 in DNA: TGTGCCAGCAGTTACTCCGGTTGGACTGAGCAGTTCTTC. This translates into CASSYSGWTEQFF.

This clone is medium-sized (0.01 to 0.1%) within its sample. V usage is TRBV6-8 and J usage is TRBJ2-7, with TRBD2 as a possible D gene (5 bases). The germline V and J ends were trimmed by 0 bases and 2 bases, with 17 bases remaining between them. In germline, CDR1 is MNHGY, CDR2 SAAAGT. The CDR3 covers 17 residues. The CDR3 reads CASSYSSRGGPAYEQYF. The CDR3 bases are TGTGCCAGCAGTTACTCTTCCAGAGGCGGGCCTGCCTACGAGCAGTACTTC.

V gene TRBV29-1 combines with J gene TRBJ1-1, with TRBD1 as a possible D gene (5 bases). Germline V gene data show CDR1 as SQVTM and CDR2 as ANQGSEA. This CDR3 is 13 amino acids long. V was clipped by 0 bases and J by 12 bases, with 17 bases between them. The CDR3 loop is CSVEESPGGETFF. CDR3 DNA: TGCAGCGTTGAAGAAAGTCCGGGGGGAGAGACTTTCTTT.

This rearrangement joins TRBV19 to TRBJ2-5; D is perhaps TRBD1 (5 bases). The CDR3 is 13 residues long. V was clipped by 6 bases and J by 1 base, with 9 bases between them. Germline CDR1 reads LNHDA; CDR2 reads SQIVND (reference sequence). The CDR3 loop is CASRSRVQETQYF. The CDR3 coding sequence is TGTGCCAGTAGATCCAGGGTCCAAGAGACCCAGTACTTC.

In its sample, this clone ranks as large. The chain carries TRBV11-3 and TRBJ1-1; 11 nucleotides match TRBD1. This CDR3 is built from 15 residues. With V trimmed by 3 bases and J by 7 bases, 7 bases remained unmatched. Germline V CDR1 and CDR2: SGHNT, YENEEA. The CDR3 bases are TGTGCCAGCAGCTTTTGGACAGGGGGCGAAAATGAAGCTTTCTTT. As protein: CASSFWTGGENEAFF.

The V call is TRBV30, the J call TRBJ1-4, with 11 bases matching TRBD1. The CDR3 has 15 amino acids. J was trimmed by 8 bases and V by 0 bases; bases with no gene match: 5. CDR1 and CDR2 from the germline V gene are GTSNPN and SVGIG (reference sequence). CDR3 sequence: CAWSVGQGAREKLFF. CDR3 nucleotides: TGTGCCTGGAGTGTAGGACAGGGGGCTCGGGAAAAACTGTTTTTT.

A remark on this clone: Its ends do not fully match the called genes, so a read error is possible. The gene calls are TRBV6-8 and TRBJ1-1, with D perhaps TRBD1 (6 bases). Germline V lookup: CDR1 MNHGY, CDR2 SAAAGT. CDR3 length equals 15 residues. As DNA, the CDR3 is TGTGCCAGCAGTGACTCCTTGGGGGCGCGTTCTGAAGCTTTCTTT. Amino acids: CASSDSLGARSEAFF.

The chain recombines TRBV5-1 with TRBJ2-7; TRBD2 matches 8 bases. Germline-derived CDR1 and CDR2 are SGHRS and YFSETQ. The V and J ends lost 3 bases and 7 bases, in that order; junction bases with no gene match: 9. This CDR3 is built from 14 residues. The DNA for the CDR3 is TGCGCCAGCAGCTCCGGGACTAGTGAGAGTGAGCAGTACTTC. It encodes CASSSGTSESEQYF.

The chain employs TRBV7-5 and TRBJ2-3; the table's TRBD1 call for D was not verified on the DNA. TRBV7-5 is marked as a pseudogene. This CDR3 comprises 15 residues. The DNA for the CDR3 is TGTGCCAGCAGCTCGGACAGGCAATTCACAGATACGCAGTATTTT. Protein sequence: CASSSDRQFTDTQYF.

This clone has a handful of counts. The chain is built from TRBV11-3 and TRBJ1-1; the match to TRBD1 covers 8 bases. This CDR3 region has 15 residues. Germline V gene sequence: CDR1 SGHNT, CDR2 YENEEA. The ends lost 5 bases at V and 6 bases at J; junction bases unmatched: 11. The CDR3 DNA follows: TGTGCCAGCAGCCCCGGACAGGGAAGAACTTCTGAAGCTTTCTTT. Protein product: CASSPGQGRTSEAFF.

By its share, this clone is medium-sized. The CDR3 protein is CAISEPPRDEQYF. CDR3 coding DNA: TGTGCCATCAGTGAGCCTCCGAGGGACGAGCAGTACTTC. V is TRBV10-3 and J is TRBJ2-7, with TRBD2 as a possible D gene (5 bases). The CDR3 sequence is 13 residues long. CDR1 and CDR2 (germline): ENHRY, SYGVKD. V was pared by 2 bases and J by 5 bases, with 10 bases between.

This clone has more than one count but fewer than ten. The rearrangement uses TRBV6-8 and TRBJ1-1, with 7 bases lining up with TRBD1. Germline loops: CDR1 MNHGY, CDR2 SAAAGT. The junction had 6 bases not matched to a gene; V was cut back by 6 bases and J by 2 bases. There are 14 residues in the CDR3. CDR3 sequence reads: CASSPTGPNTEAFF. Here the CDR3 DNA reads TGTGCCAGCAGCCCGACAGGGCCTAACACTGAAGCTTTCTTT.

This rearrangement joins TRBV28 to TRBJ1-2; unclear D gene. This CDR3 contains 13 residues. Trimming stripped 5 bases from V and 3 bases from J, with 10 bases between. CDR1 is MDHEN, CDR2 SYDVKM, per germline. CDR3 in DNA: TGTGCCAGCAGTCCCCGGACTTACTATGGCTACACCTTC. Translated, it gives CASSPRTYYGYTF.

This clone came up a few times. The chain joins TRBV6-8 to TRBJ1-2, with a possible D match to TRBD1 (5 bases). Germline V CDR1 and CDR2: MNHGY, SAAAGT. V lost 4 bases and J lost 2, with 11 bases in between. The CDR3 totals 14 residues. DNA of the CDR3: TGTGCCAGCAGTTCCTCGACAGCCAACTATGGCTACACCTTC. It encodes CASSSSTANYGYTF.

This chain joins TRBV23-1 and TRBJ2-3, with a tentative D call TRBD2 (6 bases). TRBV23-1 is noted as an ORF with a role that remains uncertain. The germline V and J ends were trimmed by 6 bases and 1 base, with 17 bases remaining between them. The CDR3 covers 16 residues. Here the CDR3 reads CASSQGLGGGTDTQYF. In DNA form, the CDR3 reads TGCGCCAGCAGCCAAGGTCTCGGCGGGGGCACAGATACGCAGTATTTT.

The V call is TRBV5-1, the J call TRBJ1-1; a weak D match, TRBD1 (5 bases). V lost 0 bases, J lost 3 bases, and 15 bases lay in between. Germline CDR1 and CDR2: SGHRS and YFSETQ. The CDR3 runs to 16 residues. In nucleotides, the CDR3 is TGCGCCAGCAGCTTGGTGTTGGGGGTAGGGGACACTGAAGCTTTCTTT. Its protein is CASSLVLGVGDTEAFF.

In its sample, this clone was seen a few times. The gene calls are TRBV15 and TRBJ1-5, with 7 bases lining up with TRBD1. The CDR3 has 15 residues. CDR1 and CDR2 (germline): LNHNV, YYDKDF (reference sequence). V gave up 6 bases and J gave up 6 bases; unmatched junction bases: 11. CDR3: CATRTTGKLGQPQHF. CDR3 bases: TGTGCCACCAGAACGACAGGGAAGTTAGGTCAGCCCCAGCATTTT.

The rearrangement uses TRBV16 and TRBJ1-2; TRBD1 aligns across 9 bases. Trimming took 2 bases from V and 8 from J; bases not matched to a gene: 9. The CDR3 contains 15 residues. Germline CDR1 and CDR2: KGHSY and FQNENV. CDR3 amino acids: CASSQVMGTGSGYTF. In DNA, the CDR3 is TGTGCCAGCAGCCAAGTAATGGGGACAGGGTCCGGCTACACCTTC.

V is TRBV19 and J is TRBJ1-5; D gene ambiguous. Germline CDR1 and CDR2: LNHDA and SQIVND (reference sequence). This CDR3 has 12 amino acids. The ends were cut back, 3 bases at V and 4 bases at J, with 4 bases in the middle. The CDR3 region has the DNA TGTGCCAGTAGTATGTTGAATCAGCCCCAGCATTTT. Amino acid sequence: CASSMLNQPQHF.

This clone was counted a few times. The chain employs TRBV11-3 and TRBJ1-1; no clear D gene. Trimming shortened V by 2 bases and J by 1 base, and 8 bases separated the two germline ends. In germline, CDR1 is SGHNT, CDR2 YENEEA. This CDR3 is built from 14 residues. The CDR3 region is CASSLTARNTEAFF. CDR3 nucleotide sequence: TGTGCCAGCAGCTTAACAGCCAGGAACACTGAAGCTTTCTTT.

The V call is TRBV6-8, the J call TRBJ2-4; D gene ambiguous. Germline V gene sequence: CDR1 MNHGY, CDR2 SAAAGT. Trimming removed 4 bases from V and 0 bases from J, with 1 base in between. The CDR3 is 12 amino acids. The CDR3 spells CASSSAKNIQYF. The CDR3 coding sequence is TGTGCCAGCAGTTCAGCCAAAAACATTCAGTACTTC.

As DNA, the CDR3 is TGTGCCAGCAGCTTGGCTGCTCTAACTAAGGCTGGCTACACCTTC. Protein sequence: CASSLAALTKAGYTF. The J gene is TRBJ1-2, the V gene TRBV7-5. TRBV7-5 is a pseudogene. This CDR3 has 15 amino acids.

This chain links TRBV7-2 with TRBJ1-5, with 10 bases that match TRBD1. J was trimmed by 1 base and V by 5 bases; bases with no gene match: 8. This CDR3 is 17 amino acids long. The germline CDR1 and CDR2 sequences are SGHTA and FQGNSA. The CDR3, as DNA: TGTGCCAGCAGCCAAGGGGGACAGGGGTTCAGCAATCAGCCCCAGCATTTT. Amino acids: CASSQGGQGFSNQPQHF.

This clone is labeled medium-sized (0.01 to 0.1%). The gene calls are TRBV6-8 and TRBJ1-2; D ambiguous. Germline loops: CDR1 MNHGY, CDR2 SAAAGT. CDR3 size: 13 residues. V was trimmed by 5 bases and J by 4 bases, leaving 11 bases between them. CDR3 in DNA: TGTGCCAGCAGTAATACGAAGGGCTATGGCTACACCTTC. Its protein product is CASSNTKGYGYTF.

The rearrangement uses TRBV11-3 and TRBJ2-1; the match to TRBD2 covers 7 bases. Germline loops: CDR1 SGHNT, CDR2 YENEEA. J lost 4 bases, V lost 3 bases, and 3 bases had no gene match. CDR3 length equals 14 residues. The CDR3 nucleotides read TGTGCCAGCAGCTTCGCGGGGGTATACAATGAGCAGTTCTTC. Amino acid sequence: CASSFAGVYNEQFF.